This TCR beta chain stems from a study of naive and memory T cell subsets. Points from the study as a whole: A few larger clonotypes appeared in naive repertoires, especially CD8, possibly memory cells re-expressing CD45RA.

Worth noting for this clonotype: Its antigen is unknown.

Deletions cut 6 bases from V and 4 bases from J, with 13 bases between. Germline CDR1 reads MNHEY; CDR2 reads SVGEGT. The CDR3 loop spans 13 amino acids. Both TRBC1 and TRBC2 were covered by a beta constant-region primer of two equimolar oligonucleotides. Ligation attached a single-stranded oligonucleotide with a 12-nucleotide UMI and the SP2 primer to the cDNA 3' end. TCRdb redid the calling of the UMI-ligation and nested PCR reads with MiXCR, one entry per CDR3 protein. The sample contains some 150,000 distinct CDR3 sequences, about 18% of which appear only once. This TCR derives from a human donor in good health. Sequences were obtained from naive CD4+ T cells from blood. The rearrangement joins TRBV6-2 or TRBV6-3 to TRBJ2-7, with a tentative D call TRBD1 (6 bases). The CDR3 DNA is TGTGCCAGCAGAAGGGACACGGGGTACGAGCAGTACTTC. It codes for CASRRDTGYEQYF.